Listed here is a single TCR beta chain. Its antigen is undetermined. The protocol was immunoSEQ multiplex PCR, while the TCRdb copy is restricted to in-frame clones and leaves out a portion. Found here are under 15,000 clones, 90% of them singletons; the top ten hold 1.2%. This CDR3 has 11 amino acids. The germline V gene encodes CDR1 SGHTA and CDR2 FQGNSA. V dropped 5 bases and J dropped 10 bases, with 11 bases sitting between them. This specimen comes from a study of T cell clonotyping in hematopoietic cell transplantation. General study points: Graft donor and pretransplant recipient Inverse Simpson Index values predicted broader posttransplant TCR diversity. No sorting was done, leaving CD4 and CD8 contributions mixed. Pathologically expanded recipient clonotypes increased progressively from day 30 to day 180 as diversity fell.

This chain connects TRBV7-2 to TRBJ2-5; D remains unclear. This clonotype was obtained from a man aged 25-45 years in good health. Some clones in this sample may be carry-over from other donors' samples. Specimen: peripheral blood mononuclear cells. The DNA of the CDR3 is TGTGCCAGCAGCCGATCGGGCGTCCAGTACTTC. It specifies CASSRSGVQYF.